Below, 21 T cell receptor beta chains from the same sample are listed, as sequenced in a study of technical replicates of blood from several donors. Produced via immunoSEQ multiplex PCR; TCRdb's table is partial and in-frame only. The sample shows tens of thousands of clones, about 90% of them seen only once. The specimen sequenced was T cells isolated from PBMCs. These receptors originate from a human donor in good health. Some clones in this sample may be carry-over from other donors' samples.

The chain links TRBV18 to TRBJ2-1, with D maybe TRBD1 (6 bases). The CDR3 is 19 amino acids. Germline assignment: CDR1 KGHSH and CDR2 LQKENI. The V gene lost 3 bases and the J gene lost 1 base, with 22 bases spanning the gap. Written as DNA, the CDR3 is TGTGCCAGCTCACCTAGCCTAAAAGGGGGAATAAAGTCCTACAATGAGCAGTTCTTC. Translating gives CASSPSLKGGIKSYNEQFF.

The sample holds one count of this clone. The rearrangement links TRBV30 to TRBJ2-3, with a weak D call TRBD2 (6 bases). The germline V gene has CDR1 GTSNPN and CDR2 SVGIG (reference sequence). The V and J ends lost 0 bases and 2 bases respectively, with 9 bases between them. The CDR3 totals 14 residues. CDR3 in DNA: TGTGCCTGGAGTGTAGGCGGGACCACAGATACGCAGTATTTT. This codes for CAWSVGGTTDTQYF.

Here the CDR3 DNA reads TGCAGTCTGGCCAAAAACATTCAGTACTTC. This codes for CSLAKNIQYF. This chain links TRBV20-1 with TRBJ2-4; no firm D call. V gave up 8 bases and J gave up 1 base, with 3 bases separating them. The CDR3 length is 10 residues. Germline V gene lookup returns CDR1 DFQATT and CDR2 SNEGSKA (reference sequence).

The chain recombines TRBV27 with TRBJ2-7, with 7 bases that match TRBD1. This CDR3 has 14 residues. Germline trimming cut 5 bases from V and 0 bases from J; bases unmatched to any gene: 4. The germline CDR1 and CDR2 sequences are MNHEY and SMNVEV (reference sequence). The CDR3 coding sequence is TGTGCCAGCAGTCTACAGGGGAGCTCCTACGAGCAGTACTTC. The encoded protein is CASSLQGSSYEQYF.

J is TRBJ2-1 and V is TRBV7-9, with no clear D. This CDR3 has 12 residues. Germline V CDR1 and CDR2: SEHNR, FQNEAQ (reference sequence). Trimming took off 2 bases at V and 7 bases at J, with 6 bases between the two ends. CDR3 residues: CASSLSQNEQFF. The CDR3 region has the DNA TGTGCCAGCAGCTTATCACAGAATGAGCAGTTCTTC.

The CDR3 DNA reads TGTGCCAGCAGTCTAGCGGGAGAGGACATTCAGTACTTC. Its translation: CASSLAGEDIQYF. The chain is built from TRBV5-6 and TRBJ2-4, with 10 bases matching TRBD2. With 5 bases clipped from V and 8 bases from J, the junction kept 4 bases outside the gene matches. Per germline, CDR1 SGHDT and CDR2 YYEEEE. This CDR3 contains 13 residues.

This sequence joins TRBV7-2 and TRBJ2-7, with 12 bases aligning to TRBD2. CDR1 and CDR2 from the germline V gene are SGHTA and FQGNSA. Unmatched junction bases numbered 2, after V lost 5 bases and J lost 0 bases. This CDR3 is built from 15 residues. CDR3 nucleotide sequence: TGTGCCAGCAGCCGGACTAGCGGGACCTCCTACGAGCAGTACTTC. This translates into CASSRTSGTSYEQYF.

The gene calls are TRBV6-5 and TRBJ2-7; tentatively, D is TRBD1 (6 bases). Germline assignment: CDR1 MNHEY and CDR2 SVGAGI. The V gene lost 5 bases and the J gene lost 5 bases, with 10 bases spanning the gap. This CDR3 comprises 12 residues. This CDR3 is CASSTQGNEQYF. The CDR3 DNA sequence: TGTGCCAGCAGTACACAGGGCAACGAGCAGTACTTC.

V gene TRBV6-5 combines with J gene TRBJ1-1; D is possibly TRBD1 (6 bases). V was cut by 8 bases and J by 4 bases, with 14 bases left in between. The CDR3 has 13 amino acids. Germline CDR1 is MNHEY and CDR2 is SVGAGI. CDR3 bases: TGTGCCAGCCGAGAGGGGGTAGGCACTGAAGCTTTCTTT. It is translated as CASREGVGTEAFF.

This clone has a handful of counts. Because the CDR3's place on the DNA is in doubt, the DNA is left out and the CDR3 is given as listed by TCRdb. This sequence joins TRBV6-6 and TRBJ1-1; the table's D call, TRBD1, has no DNA check behind it. Ends included, the CDR3 has 16 residues. Per the germline V gene, CDR1 is MNHNY and CDR2 is SVGAGI (reference sequence). CDR3: CASTSTLGTGKTEAFF.

The rearrangement links TRBV7-6 to TRBJ2-2; 7 nucleotides line up with TRBD2. Germline CDR1 is SGHVS and CDR2 is FNYEAQ. The CDR3 covers 14 residues. After removal of 7 bases from V and 5 bases from J, the junction contained 7 bases not matched to a gene. CDR3 sequence: CASIPGLQTGELFF. CDR3 DNA: TGTGCCAGCATACCGGGACTACAGACCGGGGAGCTGTTTTTT.

In this sample, this clone turned up once. Here the CDR3 DNA reads TGCAGTGCTGCACCGGATGAGCAGTTCTTC. Protein product: CSAAPDEQFF. The gene calls are TRBV20-1 and TRBJ2-1; D gene uncertain. V lost 5 bases, J lost 8 bases, and 7 bases lay in between. Germline values: CDR1 DFQATT, CDR2 SNEGSKA (reference sequence). The CDR3 extends over 10 amino acids.

V usage is TRBV4-1 and J usage is TRBJ1-2, with unresolved D. V was cut by 4 bases and J by 4 bases, with 19 bases left in between. Germline V gene sequence: CDR1 MGHRA, CDR2 YSYEKL. This CDR3 comprises 16 residues. In nucleotides, the CDR3 is TGCGCCAGCAGCCCCTCATATGGGCCTCAAACCTATGGCTACACCTTC. This gives the protein CASSPSYGPQTYGYTF.

V usage is TRBV4-2 and J usage is TRBJ2-7, with 8 bases matching TRBD2. The CDR3 runs 15 residues. From germline, CDR1 is LGHNA and CDR2 YNFKEQ. Trimming cost V 1 base and J 6 bases; bases outside gene matches: 8. CDR3 sequence: CASSQAGTSFFEQYF. CDR3 bases: TGTGCCAGCAGCCAAGCGGGGACTAGTTTTTTCGAGCAGTACTTC.

V and J are TRBV7-8 and TRBJ2-1; 11 bases align to TRBD2. Trimming took 5 bases from V and 8 from J; bases not matched to a gene: 8. The CDR3 covers 15 residues. The germline gives CDR1 SGHVS, CDR2 FQNEAQ. The CDR3 reads CASSPLAGGGDEQFF. The CDR3 region has the DNA TGTGCCAGCAGCCCCTTAGCGGGAGGGGGCGATGAGCAGTTCTTC.

CDR3 DNA sequence: TGTGCCAGCAGCCGGGGAGAACAGGGAGAGGATCAGCCCCAGCATTTT. This gives the protein CASSRGEQGEDQPQHF. The rearrangement joins TRBV14 to TRBJ1-5, with D possibly being TRBD1 (6 bases). Germline V lookup: CDR1 SGHDN, CDR2 FVKESK. The CDR3 runs 16 residues. V gave up 4 bases and J gave up 5 bases, with 18 bases separating them.

The rearrangement uses TRBV19 and TRBJ2-4, with TRBD1 matching over 9 bases. Germline-derived CDR1 and CDR2 are LNHDA and SQIVND (reference sequence). The CDR3 is 18 residues long. J lost 4 bases, V lost 5 bases, and 15 bases had no gene match. The CDR3 loop reads CASSPIRDRELPKNIQYF. CDR3 nucleotide sequence: TGTGCCAGTAGTCCAATCCGGGACAGGGAACTACCTAAAAACATTCAGTACTTC. Full variable domain (remainder filled in from reference TRBV19 and TRBJ2-4): DGGITQSPKYLFRKEGQNVTLSCEQNLNHDAMYWYRQDPGQGLRLIYYSQIVNDFQKGDIAEGYSVSREKKESFPLTVTSAQKNPTAFYLCASSPIRDRELPKNIQYFGAGTRLSVL.

V gene TRBV6-1 combines with J gene TRBJ2-4; D might be TRBD2 (5 bases). Germline CDR1 is MNHNS and CDR2 is SASEGT. The CDR3 length is 13 residues. V lost 5 bases to trimming and J lost 6 bases, with 11 bases between them. CDR3 residues: CASSIHEGNIQYF. Here the CDR3 DNA reads TGTGCCAGCAGTATCCACGAGGGAAACATTCAGTACTTC.

The J gene is TRBJ2-5, the V gene TRBV2; D is uncertain. This CDR3 is built from 10 residues. The V and J ends lost 8 bases and 3 bases respectively, with 4 bases between them. In germline, CDR1 is SNHLY, CDR2 FYNNEI. In DNA, the CDR3 is TGTGCCAGCCGGGAAGAGACCCAGTACTTC. This sequence encodes CASREETQYF. The full variable domain, with the rest looked up from reference TRBV2 and TRBJ2-5, is EPEVTQTPSHQVTQMGQEVILRCVPISNHLYFYWYRQILGQKVEFLVSFYNNEISEKSEIFDDQFSVERPDGSNFTLKIRSTKLEDSAMYFCASREETQYFGPGTRLLVL.

The rearrangement joins TRBV10-1 to TRBJ2-7, with TRBD2 matching over 7 bases. The ends lost 4 bases at V and 0 bases at J; junction bases unmatched: 9. This CDR3 has 16 residues. Germline V lookup: CDR1 WNHNN, CDR2 SYGVQD (reference sequence). This chain's CDR3 is CASSGPGTTSSYEQYF. CDR3 nucleotides: TGCGCCAGCAGTGGACCCGGGACTACCAGCTCCTACGAGCAGTACTTC.

This clone was counted a single time. This chain connects TRBV11-2 to TRBJ1-1; D not certain. The V gene lost 4 bases and the J gene lost 5 bases, with 11 bases spanning the gap. The CDR3 runs 13 residues. In germline, CDR1 is SGHAT, CDR2 FQNNGV. Here the CDR3 reads CASSYSGVTEAFF. DNA of the CDR3: TGTGCCAGCAGCTATTCAGGCGTTACTGAAGCTTTCTTT.